Here is one T cell receptor beta chain with its context. This clonotype was seen many times. Its antigen has not been determined. The sample holds no much larger clone one base away, and base qualities are not on file. CDR1 and CDR2 (DFQATT, SNEGSKA) derive from the germline V gene (reference sequence). The CDR3 goes from the cysteine to the phenylalanine over 13 residues. Only CDR3 DNA remains: 39 bases, in frame from the first base. V is cut back by 6 bases and J by 8 bases, with 10 bases in the junction unmatched. Graves' hyperthyroidism was defined as stable when no progression to ophthalmopathy occurred over 18 months of follow-up. Hyperthyroidism patients were newly diagnosed, had a disease duration of under 2 months, and were aged 18 to 65 years. The study excluded patients with uncontrolled infections, other autoimmune diseases, pregnancy or lactation. Diagnoses were established on the basis of clinical symptoms, serum thyroxine and TRAb, thyroid ultrasound, and orbital computed tomography. PBMCs were isolated from about 10 ml of fresh peripheral blood by Ficoll-Paque density gradient centrifugation. Trizol reagent was used to extract total RNA, and RNA quality was then checked on an Agilent 2100 Bioanalyzer.

The TCR beta CDR3 regions were amplified from RNA transcripts. The TCR CDR3 was subjected to a first round of RT-PCR using the HTBI primer set and the Qiagen OneStep RT-PCR kit. The libraries were constructed in a second round of multiplex PCR and then size-selected and purified. The libraries were sequenced on an Illumina HiSeq2000 using paired-end 100 bp reads. The authors processed their data as follows. SOAPnuke was used to process the raw data, removing reads that contained adapters or uncalled bases, had a mean Phred below 15, or lacked an exact match to the constant primer or identifier. High-quality paired reads were merged with COPE v1.2.5, and unique nucleotide sequences were defined as clonotypes. MiTCR v1.1 was used to align clonotypes to the IMGT TRBV, TRBD and TRBJ reference segments. The analysis included only V-J combinations with a frequency above 0.0001, which together covered 99% to 99.2% of the repertoires. A TCS score was defined as the ratio between F50 (clonal expansion) and ExV (chaos), using BLOSUM62-based TCRdist between CDR3 peptides within each V-J. Welch's t-statistics and random forest reduced roughly 500 V-J features to roughly 13, which were used in a naive Bayes classifier (R e1071). TCRdb handled the public reads itself, with Q25 trimming in fastp and clone calling in MiXCR, and kept productive beta chains. All rows with the same CDR3 protein become a single entry with the most common DNA and genes. TCRdb, rather than the study authors, made the V and J calls. In this sample the table shows 200,000 to 250,000 distinct CDR3 sequences, roughly 18% of which occur a single time. Around 52% of the sample belongs to the ten largest clones.

The sample comes from a study of T cells in Graves' hyperthyroidism and ophthalmopathy (dated by TCRdb to the late 2010s). About the investigation overall: Peripheral blood samples were taken at initial diagnosis, before any treatment was given. The paper describes TCR Vbeta CDR3 sequencing of around 140 peripheral blood samples, made up of 43 ophthalmopathy patients, around 73 hyperthyroidism patients and roughly 17 progressor patients. In addition, the study compared T-cell repertoires in thyroid tissue and in blood from roughly 6 Graves' hyperthyroidism patients. TCR V-J signatures able to tell the groups apart were searched for in a discovery cohort of approximately 95 patients, of whom 43 had Graves' ophthalmopathy and under 65 had stable Graves' hyperthyroidism. The approximately 100 discovery patients were divided at random into training and test sets in a 7:3 ratio. Following sampling, methimazole starting at 30 mg daily was given to hyperthyroidism patients, and high-dose intravenous methylprednisolone was given to ophthalmopathy patients. Prospective prediction of ophthalmopathy was tested in an independent validation cohort consisting of some 18 hyperthyroidism patients and over 15 patients who later progressed to ophthalmopathy.

The research as a whole found: During validation, the model predicted progression to ophthalmopathy a median of around six months ahead of onset, with around 71% sensitivity and 72.22% specificity. No statistical method was used to fix the sample size in advance, and group allocation was not hidden from the investigators. A 13 V-J signature model separated ophthalmopathy from stable hyperthyroidism, with approximately 86% sensitivity and approximately 81% specificity in cross-validation and 80%/75% in testing. Blood samples also contained most of the expanded thyroid clonotypes (frequency above 0.001), which suggests that blood repertoires may reflect thyroid immune responses.

The V and J segments used are TRBV20-1 and TRBJ2-1, with 7 central nucleotides matching TRBD2. Sequenced material: blood. The TCR sequence derives from a middle-aged man with Graves' hyperthyroidism. The CDR3 here reads CSAHGLGVYEQFF. In nucleotide form, the sequence is TGCAGTGCCCATGGACTAGGTGTGTATGAGCAGTTCTTC.